The 17 T cell receptor beta chains given below trace back to one sample, sequenced in a study of cytomegalovirus exposure and HLA in healthy donors. The PCR made use of 60 Vbeta and 13 Jbeta primers. Some clones are missing from TCRdb's copy, which holds only in-frame ones; the method was immunoSEQ multiplex PCR. The table lists roughly 110,000 clones, over 75% of them singletons. The sample was PBMCs. These receptor sequences come from a man aged 35-49 years in good health and CMV-seropositive.

The genes are TRBV7-2 and TRBJ1-6; no clear D gene. V shed 9 bases and J shed 0 bases, with 12 bases lying between them. The CDR3 has 15 amino acids. Germline V gene data show CDR1 as SGHTA and CDR2 as FQGNSA. The CDR3 sequence: CASRSYTSYNSPLHF. In DNA, the CDR3 is TGTGCCAGTCGCTCCTATACCTCCTATAATTCACCCCTCCACTTT.

In this sample, this clone turned up a few times. The V call is TRBV27, the J call TRBJ2-7; no clear D gene. Germline-derived CDR1 and CDR2 are MNHEY and SMNVEV (reference sequence). This CDR3 contains 14 residues. Between the trimmed V and J ends, which lost 5 bases and 2 bases, there was a span of 13 bases. CDR3 region: CASSGVGSPYEQYF. Here the CDR3 DNA reads TGTGCCAGCAGTGGTGTTGGCTCACCCTACGAGCAGTACTTC.

V is TRBV4-2 and J is TRBJ1-2; 12 bases are a match to TRBD1. Germline V gives CDR1 LGHNA, CDR2 YNFKEQ. The CDR3 contains 18 residues. The J segment lost 4 bases and the V segment lost 3 bases, leaving 12 bases of the junction unmatched. In DNA form, the CDR3 reads TGTGCCAGCAGCCAGGAACTCCGGGACAGGGGGCGCGGCTATGGCTACACCTTC. It is translated as CASSQELRDRGRGYGYTF.

The chain employs TRBV5-4 and TRBJ2-4; 7 bases match TRBD1. Germline CDR1 and CDR2: SGHNT and YYREEE (reference sequence). CDR3 length: 14 amino acids. The junction had 1 base not matched to a gene; V was cut back by 1 base and J by 3 bases. The CDR3 reads CASSLSGGKNIQYF. CDR3 nucleotide sequence: TGTGCCAGCAGCTTGTCAGGGGGCAAAAACATTCAGTACTTC.

The V and J genes are TRBV19 and TRBJ1-3, with 7 bases fitting TRBD1. V shed 4 bases and J 0 bases; nucleotides not matched to a gene: 9. The CDR3 has 17 amino acids. CDR1 and CDR2 from the germline V gene are LNHDA and SQIVND (reference sequence). The chain's CDR3 is CASSSPGQANSGNTIYF. Here the CDR3 DNA reads TGTGCCAGTAGTAGCCCCGGACAGGCGAACTCTGGAAACACCATATATTTT.

The genes are TRBV4-1 and TRBJ2-7; 9 bases map to TRBD1. Germline values: CDR1 MGHRA, CDR2 YSYEKL. The CDR3 sequence is 15 residues long. The V gene end was trimmed by 4 bases and the J gene end by 5 bases; junction bases not matched to a gene: 9. The CDR3 protein is CASSPTRTGAHEQYF. CDR3 DNA sequence: TGCGCCAGCAGCCCGACCCGGACAGGGGCACACGAGCAGTACTTC.

The chain has TRBV28 and TRBJ2-7, with D perhaps matching TRBD2 (5 bases). Trimming removed 5 bases at V and 3 bases at J, with 26 bases between. CDR1 is MDHEN, CDR2 SYDVKM, per germline. The CDR3 has 18 residues. The CDR3 bases are TGTGCCAGCAGTCTTGGCGCTACTGCTGGCCCCCGGGGCTACGAGCAGTACTTC. Amino acids: CASSLGATAGPRGYEQYF.

This rearrangement joins TRBV9 to TRBJ2-1, with 7 bases fitting TRBD2. The junction had 4 bases not matched to a gene; V was cut back by 4 bases and J by 0 bases. Germline V lookup: CDR1 SGDLS, CDR2 YYNGEE. This CDR3 region has 15 residues. The CDR3 loop reads CASSRGVSSYNEQFF. CDR3 nucleotides: TGTGCCAGCAGCCGGGGGGTCAGCTCCTACAATGAGCAGTTCTTC.

In this sample, this clone turned up once. The genes are TRBV7-2 and TRBJ1-6; D not resolved. Germline V gene lookup returns CDR1 SGHTA and CDR2 FQGNSA. V dropped 1 base and J dropped 6 bases, with 7 bases sitting between them. The CDR3 is 14 amino acids. The CDR3 nucleotides read TGTGCCAGCAGCTTAGTCTTAGTTAATTCACCCCTCCACTTT. As protein: CASSLVLVNSPLHF.

The chain has TRBV4-1 and TRBJ1-3; 9 nucleotides agree with TRBD1. The CDR3 spans 15 residues. The V and J ends lost 4 bases and 2 bases, in that order; junction bases with no gene match: 3. Germline CDR1 MGHRA, CDR2 YSYEKL. This chain's CDR3 is CASSPGTGTGNTIYF. In DNA form, the CDR3 reads TGCGCCAGCAGCCCGGGGACAGGGACTGGAAACACCATATATTTT.

The chain recombines TRBV4-1 with TRBJ1-2, with D possibly matching TRBD1 (5 bases). This CDR3 has 13 amino acids. V dropped 3 bases and J dropped 9 bases, with 14 bases sitting between them. In germline, CDR1 is MGHRA, CDR2 YSYEKL. CDR3 in amino acids: CASSQRWEGSYTF. The CDR3 DNA follows: TGCGCCAGCAGCCAGAGATGGGAGGGGAGCTACACCTTC.

The chain uses TRBV5-1 and TRBJ1-1; 7 bases are shared with TRBD1. The CDR3 is made up of 18 amino acids. CDR1 SGHRS and CDR2 YFSETQ come from the germline V gene. The V segment lost 0 bases and the J segment 0 bases; nucleotides outside the gene matches: 11. The CDR3 sequence: CASSLAAGWDRLNTEAFF. Written as DNA, the CDR3 is TGCGCCAGCAGCTTGGCTGCAGGATGGGACAGATTGAACACTGAAGCTTTCTTT.

CDR3 DNA sequence: TGTGCCACCCTCCGGGGGGGGGCCTTTTACAATGAGCAGTTCTTC. This encodes CATLRGGAFYNEQFF. The genes are TRBV6-1 and TRBJ2-1; 8 bases map to TRBD2. There are 15 residues in the CDR3. With 10 bases clipped from V and 4 bases from J, the junction kept 12 bases outside the gene matches. The V gene's germline CDR1 is MNHNS and CDR2 SASEGT.

V usage is TRBV6-8 and J usage is TRBJ2-1; TRBD2 matches at 14 bases. Unmatched junction bases numbered 20, after V lost 5 bases and J lost 5 bases. In germline, CDR1 is MNHGY, CDR2 SAAAGT. This CDR3 contains 21 residues. The CDR3: CASSHPRPGTSGGPPNNEQFF. In DNA, the CDR3 is TGTGCCAGCAGTCACCCTCGTCCCGGGACTAGCGGGGGCCCGCCCAACAATGAGCAGTTCTTC.

The chain uses TRBV29-1 and TRBJ2-1; 8 nucleotides align to TRBD1. The V gene end was trimmed by 1 base and the J gene end by 3 bases; junction bases not matched to a gene: 11. The germline CDR1 and CDR2 sequences are SQVTM and ANQGSEA. CDR3 length: 17 residues. The CDR3 DNA follows: TGCAGCGTTGAAGGGATCATTGACAGGGGAGGCTACAATGAGCAGTTCTTC. This codes for CSVEGIIDRGGYNEQFF.

J is TRBJ2-1 and V is TRBV7-9, with 7 bases identical to TRBD1. Germline CDR1 and CDR2: SEHNR and FQNEAQ (reference sequence). Trimming took 6 bases from V and 8 from J; bases not matched to a gene: 10. The CDR3 totals 14 residues. DNA of the CDR3: TGTGCCAGCAGGACCGGGACAGTGGACCATGAGCAGTTCTTC. Its translation is CASRTGTVDHEQFF.

The CDR3, as DNA: TGTGCCAGCAGTTTATTCGGCGGGGCCGGGACAGATACGCAGTATTTT. Its translation: CASSLFGGAGTDTQYF. The chain is built from TRBV28 and TRBJ2-3; a weak D match, TRBD2 (6 bases). This CDR3 has 16 amino acids. Trimming pared 1 base from V and 3 bases from J, leaving 14 bases between. The germline V gene has CDR1 MDHEN and CDR2 SYDVKM.